What follows is one T cell receptor (beta chain) and its context. What it binds is not known. Individual cDNA molecules received unique molecular identifiers during library preparation. Each CDR3 protein is one row after TCRdb ran MiXCR on the 5' RACE reads. The table has tens of thousands of distinct CDR3 sequences, 5% to 6.5% seen once. The V and J ends lost 1 base and 3 bases, in that order; junction bases with no gene match: 9. This CDR3 has 18 residues. Germline V gene lookup returns CDR1 SGHTA and CDR2 FQGTGA. The record originates from a study of early T cells in non-severe SARS-CoV-2 infection. The wider study: Sequencing used unsorted whole-blood bulk RNA, so chains lack pairing. General study results and limits: The study's VDJdb matching favored anti-spike CD8 responses and missed private and CD4 specificities.

The V gene is TRBV7-3, the J gene TRBJ2-1; 10 bases align to TRBD2. Material for sequencing was whole blood. The receptor was derived from an adult who was a healthcare worker with PCR-confirmed SARS-CoV-2 infection or an uninfected control (not recorded which). Here the CDR3 reads CASSLSAMSSGSYNEQFF. The CDR3 DNA reads as TGTGCCAGCAGCTTAAGTGCTATGTCTAGCGGGAGCTACAATGAGCAGTTCTTC.